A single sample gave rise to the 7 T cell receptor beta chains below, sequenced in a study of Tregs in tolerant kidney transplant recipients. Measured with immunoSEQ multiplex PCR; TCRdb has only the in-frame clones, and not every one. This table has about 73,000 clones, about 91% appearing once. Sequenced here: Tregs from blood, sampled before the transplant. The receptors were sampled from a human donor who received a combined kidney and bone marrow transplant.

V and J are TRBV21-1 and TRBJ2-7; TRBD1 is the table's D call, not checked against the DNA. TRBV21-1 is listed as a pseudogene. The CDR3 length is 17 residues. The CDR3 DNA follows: TGTGCCAGCAGCATAACCGGGACAGGGTTCCACTCCTACGAGCAGTACTTC. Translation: CASSITGTGFHSYEQYF.

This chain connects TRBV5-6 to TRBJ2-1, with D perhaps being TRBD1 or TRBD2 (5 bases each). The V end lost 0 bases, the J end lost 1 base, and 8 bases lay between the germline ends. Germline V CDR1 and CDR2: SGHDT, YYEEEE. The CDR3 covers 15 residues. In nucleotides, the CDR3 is TGTGCCAGCAGCTTGGGGGGACGTTCCTACAATGAGCAGTTCTTC. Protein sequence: CASSLGGRSYNEQFF.

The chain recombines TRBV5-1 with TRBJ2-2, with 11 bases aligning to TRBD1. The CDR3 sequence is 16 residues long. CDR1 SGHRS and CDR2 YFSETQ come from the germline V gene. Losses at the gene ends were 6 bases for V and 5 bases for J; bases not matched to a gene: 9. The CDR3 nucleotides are TGCGCCAGCACCTTCACCGGGACAGGGGGGACCGGGGAGCTGTTTTTT. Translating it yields CASTFTGTGGTGELFF.

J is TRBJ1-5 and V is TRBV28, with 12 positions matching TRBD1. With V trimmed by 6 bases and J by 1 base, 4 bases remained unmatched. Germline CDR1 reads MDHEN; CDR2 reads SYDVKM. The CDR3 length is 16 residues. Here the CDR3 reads CASSGTGGWSNQPQHF. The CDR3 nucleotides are TGTGCCAGCAGCGGGACAGGGGGCTGGAGCAATCAGCCCCAGCATTTT.

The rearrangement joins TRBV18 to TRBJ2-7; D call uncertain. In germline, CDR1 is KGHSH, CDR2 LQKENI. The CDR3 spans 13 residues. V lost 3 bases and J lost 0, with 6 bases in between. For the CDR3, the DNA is TGTGCCAGCTCACCCCCCGGCTCCTACGAGCAGTACTTC. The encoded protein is CASSPPGSYEQYF. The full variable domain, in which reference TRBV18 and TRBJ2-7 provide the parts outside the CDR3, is NAGVMQNPRHLVRRRGQEARLRCSPMKGHSHVYWYRQLPEEGLKFMVYLQKENIIDESGMPKERFSAEFPKEGPSILRIQQVVRGDSAAYFCASSPPGSYEQYFGPGTRLTVT.

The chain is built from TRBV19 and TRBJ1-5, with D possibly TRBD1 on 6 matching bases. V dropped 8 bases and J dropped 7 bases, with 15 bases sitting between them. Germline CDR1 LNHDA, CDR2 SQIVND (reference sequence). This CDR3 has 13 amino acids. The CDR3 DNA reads TGTGCCAGTTCGAGGGGGGGTGGGCAGCCCCAGCATTTT. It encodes CASSRGGGQPQHF.

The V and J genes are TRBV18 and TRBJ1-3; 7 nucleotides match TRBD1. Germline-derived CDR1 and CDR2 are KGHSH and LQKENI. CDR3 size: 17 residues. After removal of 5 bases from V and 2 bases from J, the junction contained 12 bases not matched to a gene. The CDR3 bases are TGTGCCAGCTCAACCGGAGGGCAGGGGGTCCCTGGAAACACCATATATTTT. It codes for CASSTGGQGVPGNTIYF.